Below, 22 T cell receptor beta chains from the same sample are listed, as sequenced in a study of vaccination and CD4 T cells after COVID-19. Treatment denoted: roughly 11-day PBMC culture with coronavirus spike peptide pools or control peptides (ViraFEST assay). Sequence data for DNA of cultured CD4+ T cells were generated by the Oncomine TCR Beta short-read assay. TCRdb recomputed calls from the PCR reads with MiXCR, one row per CDR3 protein. Of over 15,000 distinct CDR3 sequences listed, roughly two fifths were seen once; the top ten hold over 5%. These receptors lack a known antigen. Sequencing was performed on CD4+ T cells from blood, cultured in vitro, taken before SARS-CoV-2 vaccination. These TCRs come from a human donor who had recovered from COVID-19.

In its sample, this clonotype was seen a few times. The chain has TRBV19 and TRBJ1-1, with D maybe TRBD1 (5 bases). The CDR3 sequence is 13 residues long. V lost 10 bases and J 4 bases, leaving 16 bases between the germline ends. Germline V CDR1 and CDR2: LNHDA, SQIVND (reference sequence). The CDR3 DNA reads as TGTGCCACCCGAACCAGGGACGGCACTGAAGCTTTCTTT. Its translation is CATRTRDGTEAFF.

This clonotype was observed a handful of times. This sequence joins TRBV4-2 and TRBJ1-1; D unresolved. The germline V and J ends were trimmed by 0 bases and 5 bases, with 19 bases remaining between them. The germline V gene has CDR1 LGHNA and CDR2 YNFKEQ. This CDR3 region has 17 residues. The CDR3 sequence is CASSQERSGVRETEAFF. CDR3 bases: TGTGCCAGCAGCCAAGAGAGAAGCGGGGTGAGGGAAACTGAAGCTTTCTTT.

The chain links TRBV19 to TRBJ1-2; D ambiguous. Trimming cost V 1 base and J 8 bases, with 11 bases left between them. CDR3 length: 13 amino acids. Germline V gives CDR1 LNHDA, CDR2 SQIVND (reference sequence). The CDR3 DNA reads TGTGCCAGTAGTATAGTCCCAGGCTGGGGCTACACCTTC. This codes for CASSIVPGWGYTF.

This clonotype has just a few counts. V and J are TRBV20-1 and TRBJ2-1; 7 positions agree with TRBD2. The germline V gene has CDR1 DFQATT and CDR2 SNEGSKA (reference sequence). With V trimmed by 6 bases and J by 0 bases, 5 bases remained unmatched. The CDR3 has 14 amino acids. In nucleotides, the CDR3 is TGCAGTGCGCTAGCGGAAACCTCCTACAATGAGCAGTTCTTC. Amino acids: CSALAETSYNEQFF.

The CDR3 protein is CASIEWTSGNNEQFF. In DNA form, the CDR3 reads TGTGCCAGCATCGAATGGACTAGCGGGAACAATGAGCAGTTCTTC. The chain is built from TRBV7-9 and TRBJ2-1, with 12 bases fitting TRBD2. Losses at the gene ends were 7 bases for V and 5 bases for J; bases not matched to a gene: 6. The CDR3 is 15 residues long. The germline V gene has CDR1 SEHNR and CDR2 FQNEAQ (reference sequence). Filled out from reference TRBV7-9 and TRBJ2-1, the complete variable domain reads DTGVSQNPRHKITKRGQNVTFRCDPISEHNRLYWYRQTLGQGPEFLTYFQNEAQLEKSRLLSDRFSAERPKGSFSTLEIQRTEQGDSAMYLCASIEWTSGNNEQFFGPGTRLTVL.

This chain connects TRBV5-1 to TRBJ2-3; 11 bases match TRBD1. CDR3 length equals 15 residues. Germline V gene lookup returns CDR1 SGHRS and CDR2 YFSETQ. Losses at the gene ends were 4 bases for V and 3 bases for J; bases not matched to a gene: 4. The CDR3 is CASSKDRGRTDTQYF. The CDR3 nucleotides read TGCGCCAGCAGCAAGGACAGGGGGCGGACAGATACGCAGTATTTT. Full variable domain (rest looked up from reference TRBV5-1 and TRBJ2-3): KAGVTQTPRYLIKTRGQQVTLSCSPISGHRSVSWYQQTPGQGLQFLFEYFSETQRNKGNFPGRFSGRQFSNSRSEMNVSTLELGDSALYLCASSKDRGRTDTQYFGPGTRLTVL.

This sequence joins TRBV9 and TRBJ1-1; possible D gene TRBD1, 6 bases. The CDR3 has 14 residues. CDR1 SGDLS and CDR2 YYNGEE come from the germline V gene. V was pared by 4 bases and J by 0 bases, with 10 bases between. The CDR3 DNA is TGTGCCAGCAGCACGACAGGATTGAACACTGAAGCTTTCTTT. Protein sequence: CASSTTGLNTEAFF.

The chain has TRBV7-2 and TRBJ2-5; D ambiguous. V was trimmed by 5 bases and J by 3 bases, leaving 13 bases between them. CDR3 length: 14 residues. From germline, CDR1 is SGHTA and CDR2 FQGNSA. CDR3 region: CASSNTGEKETQYF. In DNA form, the CDR3 reads TGTGCCAGCAGCAACACCGGAGAAAAAGAGACCCAGTACTTC.

This chain uses TRBV11-3 with TRBJ2-2, with D possibly being TRBD1 or TRBD2 (5 bases each). The V end lost 1 base, the J end lost 0 bases, and 12 bases lay between the germline ends. Germline values: CDR1 SGHNT, CDR2 YENEEA. The CDR3 sequence is 17 residues long. CDR3 coding DNA: TGTGCCAGCAGCTTAGTCTCCGGGACCACGAACACCGGGGAGCTGTTTTTT. Amino acids: CASSLVSGTTNTGELFF. The full variable domain, with the rest looked up from reference TRBV11-3 and TRBJ2-2, is EAGVVQSPRYKIIEKKQPVAFWCNPISGHNTLYWYLQNLGQGPELLIRYENEEAVDDSQLPKDRFSAERLKGVDSTLKIQPAELGDSAVYLCASSLVSGTTNTGELFFGEGSRLTVL.

V gene TRBV20-1 combines with J gene TRBJ2-3; 7 nucleotides match TRBD2. The germline V gene encodes CDR1 DFQATT and CDR2 SNEGSKA (reference sequence). The CDR3 extends over 14 amino acids. The trim removed 5 bases at V and 4 bases at J, leaving 9 bases unmatched. The CDR3 DNA reads as TGCAGTGCTCCGGCTAGCGGAACCCCAGATACGCAGTATTTT. It specifies CSAPASGTPDTQYF.

This chain links TRBV20-1 with TRBJ2-5, with 15 bases aligning to TRBD2. The trim removed 6 bases at V and 2 bases at J, leaving 4 bases unmatched. The CDR3 contains 15 residues. Germline CDR1 reads DFQATT; CDR2 reads SNEGSKA (reference sequence). The CDR3, as DNA: TGCAGTGCCGACGGACTAGCGGGGGGGCAAGAGACCCAGTACTTC. Its protein is CSADGLAGGQETQYF.

This chain uses TRBV7-3 with TRBJ1-1; D is perhaps TRBD1 (6 bases). Trimming removed 6 bases at V and 4 bases at J, with 12 bases between. Per germline, CDR1 SGHTA and CDR2 FQGTGA. The CDR3 consists of 13 residues. The CDR3 loop is CASSLAGATEAFF. Written as DNA, the CDR3 is TGTGCCAGCAGTTTAGCAGGGGCCACTGAAGCTTTCTTT.

The chain uses TRBV20-1 and TRBJ2-1, with TRBD2 matching over 8 bases. This CDR3 is 15 amino acids long. V lost 6 bases, J lost 1 base, and 8 bases stayed unmatched. The germline CDR1 and CDR2 sequences are DFQATT and SNEGSKA (reference sequence). CDR3 residues: CSAGAGVGSYNEQFF. The CDR3 DNA sequence: TGCAGTGCCGGAGCGGGAGTGGGATCCTACAATGAGCAGTTCTTC.

The V call is TRBV7-2, the J call TRBJ1-5; D remains ambiguous. Germline CDR1 SGHTA, CDR2 FQGNSA. V lost 5 bases and J lost 3, with 11 bases in between. The CDR3 spans 14 residues. CDR3 region: CASSPMGDNQPQHF. The CDR3 nucleotides are TGTGCCAGCAGCCCAATGGGAGACAATCAGCCCCAGCATTTT.

The V call is TRBV14, the J call TRBJ1-2; D ambiguous. Germline loops: CDR1 SGHDN, CDR2 FVKESK. The CDR3 is made up of 13 amino acids. Trimming shortened V by 4 bases and J by 4 bases, and 10 bases separated the two germline ends. The CDR3 DNA reads as TGTGCCAGCAGCCCCCTGGATACCTATGGCTACACCTTC. This sequence encodes CASSPLDTYGYTF.

V gene TRBV20-1 combines with J gene TRBJ2-5, with a tentative D call TRBD1 (5 bases). The CDR3 is 11 residues long. With 4 bases removed from V and 7 bases from J, the gap between germline ends came to 10 bases. Germline CDR1 reads DFQATT; CDR2 reads SNEGSKA (reference sequence). The CDR3 here is CSAKPQGTQYF. DNA for the CDR3: TGCAGTGCTAAACCCCAGGGGACCCAGTACTTC.

By share of the sample, this clonotype is medium-sized. V usage is TRBV27 and J usage is TRBJ2-1; TRBD2 might be the D (6 bases). Looked up from germline, CDR1 is MNHEY and CDR2 is SMNVEV (reference sequence). This CDR3 has 16 residues. Trimming left V 5 bases short and J 5 bases short, with 19 bases between. CDR3 nucleotides: TGTGCCAGCAGTAGTCTTCCGGGGGAGTTTGACAATGAGCAGTTCTTC. Translated, it gives CASSSLPGEFDNEQFF.

The chain has TRBV25-1 and TRBJ1-1; D call uncertain. With 4 bases removed from V and 1 base from J, the gap between germline ends came to 10 bases. The CDR3 spans 14 residues. Per germline, CDR1 MGHDK and CDR2 SYGVNS. The CDR3 spells CASSAHRGNTEAFF. In DNA, the CDR3 is TGTGCCAGCAGTGCCCATCGGGGGAACACTGAAGCTTTCTTT. Full variable domain (missing parts from reference TRBV25-1 and TRBJ1-1): EADIYQTPRYLVIGTGKKITLECSQTMGHDKMYWYQQDPGMELHLIHYSYGVNSTEKGDLSSESTVSRIRTEHFPLTLESARPSHTSQYLCASSAHRGNTEAFFGQGTRLTVV.

The chain joins TRBV10-3 to TRBJ1-4, with 8 bases aligning to TRBD1. This CDR3 has 12 residues. Germline CDR1 reads ENHRY; CDR2 reads SYGVKD. Trimming at V came to 9 bases and at J to 7 bases, leaving 4 bases not matched to a gene. The CDR3 DNA is TGTGCCATAGGACAGGGCGGTGAAAAACTGTTTTTT. Protein sequence: CAIGQGGEKLFF.

This clonotype was counted a few times. The gene calls are TRBV14 and TRBJ1-1; D is possibly TRBD1 (5 bases). The germline gives CDR1 SGHDN, CDR2 FVKESK. The CDR3 length is 16 residues. Trimming removed 0 bases from V and 2 bases from J, with 13 bases in between. The chain's CDR3 is CASSQDLPGKNTEAFF. The DNA of the CDR3 is TGTGCCAGCAGCCAAGATCTCCCAGGGAAAAACACTGAAGCTTTCTTT.

This sequence joins TRBV20-1 and TRBJ1-1, with a tentative D call TRBD1 (5 bases). V dropped 3 bases and J dropped 0 bases, with 14 bases sitting between them. The germline CDR1 and CDR2 sequences are DFQATT and SNEGSKA (reference sequence). This CDR3 is 15 amino acids long. As DNA, the CDR3 is TGCAGTGCTAGGAGGGCAGGGAGCATGAACACTGAAGCTTTCTTT. Amino acids: CSARRAGSMNTEAFF.

The chain couples TRBV4-3 to TRBJ1-1; a possible D gene is TRBD1 (5 bases). The V and J ends lost 0 bases and 5 bases respectively, with 13 bases between them. The CDR3 runs 15 residues. Germline CDR1 is LGHNA and CDR2 is YSLEER. CDR3 amino acids: CASSQDWGVGTEAFF. As DNA, the CDR3 is TGCGCCAGCAGCCAAGATTGGGGGGTAGGGACTGAAGCTTTCTTT.